These T cell receptor beta chains were read from a single sample in a study of T-cell memory formation after mild COVID-19. Via MiXCR, TCRdb re-called the 5' RACE reads, giving one row per CDR3 protein. Of a few hundred thousand distinct CDR3 sequences listed, more than 20% are singletons. The sample comprised PBMCs or a T cell subset sorted from them (not recorded which). Receptors originate from a man younger than 35 who had mild COVID-19 (a few samples of this study predate the infection). Cell type and time point are not known. CDR3s include the opening cysteine and the closing phenylalanine or tryptophan. D genes are given only for firm matches. Some rows mark clone size as missing; the rest say once, few, many or name a class of expanded clone.

abundance	v_gene	d_gene	j_gene	len	CDR3aa	CDR3nt
NA	TRBV25-1	NA	TRBJ1-5	14	CASSEQGKWQPQHF	TGTGCCAGCAGTGAGCAGGGCAAGTGGCAGCCCCAGCATTTT
many	TRBV7-9	TRBD2	TRBJ2-3	19	CASSKQGLAGGPTTDTQYF	TGTGCCAGCAGCAAGCAAGGACTAGCGGGGGGGCCTACCACAGATACGCAGTATTTT
many	TRBV20-1	NA	TRBJ2-5	12	CSGPDGQETQYF	TGCAGTGGGCCGGACGGGCAAGAGACCCAGTACTTC
NA	TRBV20-1	NA	TRBJ1-5	13	CSARDSWVQPQHF	TGCAGTGCTAGAGATAGCTGGGTTCAGCCCCAGCATTTT
NA	TRBV4-2	NA	TRBJ2-1	14	CASSQSGFYNEQFF	TGTGCCAGCAGCCAATCCGGTTTCTACAATGAGCAGTTCTTC
few	TRBV6-5	NA	TRBJ1-2	13	CASSYQGIGGYTF	TGTGCCAGCAGCTATCAGGGTATTGGTGGCTACACCTTC
many	TRBV6-1	NA	TRBJ1-6	14	CASSAGGGGSPLHF	TGTGCCAGCAGTGCCGGGGGAGGAGGTTCACCCCTCCACTTT
few	TRBV3-1	NA	TRBJ2-3	15	CASRDIGGMSDTQYF	TGTGCCAGCAGGGACATCGGGGGTATGTCAGATACGCAGTATTTT
few	TRBV6-2/TRBV6-3	NA	TRBJ1-1	11	CASTTVTEAFF	TGTGCCAGCACGACGGTCACTGAAGCTTTCTTT
many	TRBV27	NA	TRBJ2-3	15	CASSLQLGFTDTQYF	TGTGCCAGCAGCCTCCAGTTGGGTTTCACAGATACGCAGTATTTT
NA	TRBV12-3/TRBV12-4	NA	TRBJ1-6	15	CASSLFGRDNSPLHF	TGTGCCAGCAGTTTGTTCGGCAGGGACAATTCACCCCTCCACTTT
NA	TRBV12-3/TRBV12-4	NA	TRBJ2-5	16	CASSFLAGTKQETQYF	TGTGCCAGCAGTTTTCTGGCGGGCACTAAACAAGAGACCCAGTACTTC
NA	TRBV5-1	NA	TRBJ2-1	14	CASSLTSKNNEQFF	TGCGCCAGCAGCTTGACCAGTAAAAACAATGAGCAGTTCTTC
NA	TRBV6-2/TRBV6-3	TRBD1	TRBJ2-7	15	CASSSFRQGAYEQYF	TGTGCCAGCAGTTCTTTCCGGCAGGGGGCTTACGAGCAGTACTTC
few	TRBV20-1	TRBD2	TRBJ2-1	16	CSARDFLPGGYNEQFF	TGCAGTGCTAGAGATTTCTTGCCCGGGGGGTACAATGAGCAGTTCTTC
few	TRBV10-3	NA	TRBJ1-2	14	CAISDATGRVGYTF	TGTGCCATCAGCGACGCGACAGGCCGAGTCGGCTACACCTTC
few	TRBV4-3	NA	TRBJ1-4	16	CASSQDHGRIKEKLFF	TGCGCCAGCAGCCAAGATCATGGCAGAATTAAGGAAAAACTGTTTTTT
NA	TRBV4-3	NA	TRBJ1-5	13	CASSHGQRQPQHF	TGCGCCAGCAGCCATGGACAACGCCAGCCCCAGCATTTT
few	TRBV6-5	TRBD1	TRBJ2-7	11	CASRTGIEQYF	TGTGCCAGCAGGACAGGGATCGAGCAGTACTTC
few	TRBV10-3	NA	TRBJ1-2	15	CAISEGPPINYGYTF	TGTGCCATCAGTGAGGGCCCTCCCATTAACTATGGCTACACCTTC
few	TRBV29-1	NA	TRBJ2-2	12	CSVRTAAWELFF	TGCAGCGTCAGGACGGCGGCCTGGGAGCTGTTTTTT
once	TRBV4-1	NA	TRBJ1-5	17	CASSHHGTGDNNQPQHF	TGCGCCAGCAGCCACCATGGGACGGGGGACAATAATCAGCCCCAGCATTTT
few	TRBV2	NA	TRBJ2-1	13	CATKDGVYNEQFF	TGTGCCACTAAAGATGGAGTATACAATGAGCAGTTCTTC
few	TRBV25-1	NA	TRBJ1-1	13	CASSKQGNTEAFF	TGTGCCAGCAGTAAACAGGGAAACACTGAAGCTTTCTTT
many	TRBV7-7	NA	TRBJ2-1	13	CASSSAWGGEQFF	TGTGCTAGCAGCTCGGCGTGGGGTGGTGAGCAGTTCTTC
NA	TRBV2	NA	TRBJ2-2	15	CASSGDREVTGELFF	TGTGCCAGCAGCGGAGACAGGGAGGTCACCGGGGAGCTGTTTTTT
NA	TRBV4-2	TRBD1	TRBJ1-6	15	CASSQDPTGSSPLNF	TGTGCCAGCAGCCAAGATCCGACAGGGAGCTCACCCCTCAACTTT